This T cell receptor (beta chain) was captured in a study of spatial heterogeneity in lung cancer. Study details: At a median of about 22 months after resection, follow-up PBMC samples were sequenced when available.

This clonotype appeared many times. Indicated time point: blood at routine non-recurrence follow-up after resection. Tumor, nontumor lung or frozen PBMC supplied whole RNA that was sequenced unsorted. Germline V gene data show CDR1 as LNHDA and CDR2 as SQIVND (reference sequence). CDR3 length: 17 residues. Trimming at V came to 1 base and at J to 7 bases, leaving 10 bases not matched to a gene. Each TCR cDNA molecule carried a unique molecular identifier. TCRdb fed the 5' RACE reads into MiXCR, producing one record per CDR3 protein. The profile covers some 32,000 distinct CDR3 sequences, with about 10% appearing a single time and under 30% taken by the ten largest.

The sequence was obtained from a female donor with early-stage non-small cell lung cancer. The J gene is TRBJ1-6, the V gene TRBV19; 7 nucleotides match TRBD1. The material was PBMCs, obtained at follow-up. The CDR3 loop reads CASSIVLTGQTNSPLHF. The CDR3 DNA sequence: TGTGCCAGTAGTATAGTTCTCACGGGACAGACAAATTCACCCCTCCACTTT. Full variable domain (remainder filled in from reference TRBV19 and TRBJ1-6): DGGITQSPKYLFRKEGQNVTLSCEQNLNHDAMYWYRQDPGQGLRLIYYSQIVNDFQKGDIAEGYSVSREKKESFPLTVTSAQKNPTAFYLCASSIVLTGQTNSPLHFGNGTRLTVT.